One sample yielded the 29 T cell receptor beta chains listed below, sequenced in a study of regulatory T cells in long-lasting Graves disease. CDR3-region Arm-PCR and iRepertoire HTBI primers produced the TCR beta libraries. TCRdb independently ran MiXCR on the multiplex PCR reads; one entry per CDR3 protein. Altogether roughly 420,000 distinct CDR3 sequences are present, about a sixth being singletons, with the ten largest covering about 20%. The time point: newly diagnosed GD, antithyroid drugs for less than 3 months. The TCR library used RNA extracted from PBMCs. The material sequenced was peripheral blood mononuclear cells (PBMCs), taken at new diagnosis, from a patient treated with antithyroid drugs. The origin of the receptors is a female donor with Graves disease.

This clonotype has a handful of counts. The chain's CDR3 is CASSNDRGDNSPLHF. In DNA, the CDR3 is TGTGCCAGCTCAAACGACAGGGGAGATAATTCACCCCTCCACTTT. The chain recombines TRBV18 with TRBJ1-6, with 8 nucleotides matching TRBD1. The germline V gene has CDR1 KGHSH and CDR2 LQKENI. The CDR3 runs 15 residues. The V and J ends lost 5 bases and 5 bases, in that order; junction bases with no gene match: 5. Combining the CDR3 with reference TRBV18 and TRBJ1-6 gives the whole variable domain NAGVMQNPRHLVRRRGQEARLRCSPMKGHSHVYWYRQLPEEGLKFMVYLQKENIIDESGMPKERFSAEFPKEGPSILRIQQVVRGDSAAYFCASSNDRGDNSPLHFGNGTRLTVT.

In its sample, this clonotype was seen a few times. The chain couples TRBV29-1 to TRBJ2-7; D is perhaps TRBD2 (5 bases). The germline gives CDR1 SQVTM, CDR2 ANQGSEA. Between the trimmed V and J ends, which lost 5 bases and 3 bases, there was a span of 14 bases. There are 13 residues in the CDR3. The CDR3 nucleotides are TGCAGCGTTACGACGGGGATTGACTACGAGCAGTACTTC. Protein product: CSVTTGIDYEQYF.

This clonotype was picked up many times. This chain links TRBV9 with TRBJ1-1; D not certain. The germline V and J ends were trimmed by 5 bases and 6 bases, with 14 bases remaining between them. This CDR3 comprises 13 residues. The V gene's germline CDR1 is SGDLS and CDR2 YYNGEE. Here the CDR3 reads CASSPREGSEAFF. The CDR3 region has the DNA TGTGCCAGCAGTCCGAGGGAGGGCTCTGAAGCTTTCTTT. The full variable domain, with the rest looked up from reference TRBV9 and TRBJ1-1, is DSGVTQTPKHLITATGQRVTLRCSPRSGDLSVYWYQQSLDQGLQFLIQYYNGEERAKGNILERFSAQQFPDLHSELNLSSLELGDSALYFCASSPREGSEAFFGQGTRLTVV.

This clonotype was recorded at least ten times. The chain uses TRBV7-9 and TRBJ1-6; 8 bases match TRBD1. J gave up 6 bases and V 5 bases, and 6 bases lay outside the gene matches. Per germline, CDR1 SEHNR and CDR2 FQNEAQ (reference sequence). This CDR3 spans 15 amino acids. CDR3 residues: CASSTTGGGNSPLHF. The CDR3 DNA reads as TGTGCCAGCAGCACTACAGGGGGGGGTAATTCACCCCTCCACTTT.

This clonotype was recorded a few times. The CDR3 region is CASSLGTSGNTGELFF. CDR3 bases: TGCGCCAGCAGCTTGGGGACTAGCGGGAACACCGGGGAGCTGTTTTTT. The chain has TRBV5-1 and TRBJ2-2, with 10 bases that match TRBD2. This CDR3 region has 16 residues. Losses at the gene ends were 0 bases for V and 1 base for J; bases not matched to a gene: 0. Germline-derived CDR1 and CDR2 are SGHRS and YFSETQ. The full variable domain, in which reference TRBV5-1 and TRBJ2-2 provide the parts outside the CDR3, is KAGVTQTPRYLIKTRGQQVTLSCSPISGHRSVSWYQQTPGQGLQFLFEYFSETQRNKGNFPGRFSGRQFSNSRSEMNVSTLELGDSALYLCASSLGTSGNTGELFFGEGSRLTVL.

This clonotype was found many times. The CDR3, as DNA: TGTGCCAGCAGAACCGAGGGTCATCAGCCCCAGCATTTT. It yields the protein CASRTEGHQPQHF. The J gene is TRBJ1-5, the V gene TRBV6-1, with D unresolved. V was trimmed by 6 bases and J by 5 bases, leaving 11 bases between them. The CDR3 consists of 13 residues. CDR1 is MNHNS, CDR2 SASEGT, per germline.

The rearrangement joins TRBV28 to TRBJ2-2; the match to TRBD1 covers 7 bases. CDR3 length: 13 residues. Germline-derived CDR1 and CDR2 are MDHEN and SYDVKM. The junction had 3 bases not matched to a gene; V was cut back by 8 bases and J by 3 bases. The CDR3 DNA reads TGTGCCAGCGGGGACAGACACACCGGGGAGCTGTTTTTT. Translated: CASGDRHTGELFF. The variable domain in full, with the rest retrieved from reference TRBV28 and TRBJ2-2, is DVKVTQSSRYLVKRTGEKVFLECVQDMDHENMFWYRQDPGLGLRLIYFSYDVKMKEKGDIPEGYSVSREKKERFSLILESASTNQTSMYLCASGDRHTGELFFGEGSRLTVL.

Many counts were recorded for this clonotype. This CDR3 reads CSATGLNSPLHF. CDR3 coding DNA: TGCAGTGCTACAGGTCTTAATTCACCCCTCCACTTT. This chain joins TRBV20-1 and TRBJ1-6; D is uncertain. V shed 4 bases and J shed 6 bases, with 7 bases lying between them. This CDR3 is 12 amino acids long. Germline V gene lookup returns CDR1 DFQATT and CDR2 SNEGSKA (reference sequence).

This clonotype showed up many times. The rearrangement uses TRBV9 and TRBJ2-3, with 8 bases identical to TRBD1. This CDR3 is 16 amino acids long. CDR1 SGDLS and CDR2 YYNGEE come from the germline V gene. J gave up 4 bases and V 0 bases, and 7 bases lay outside the gene matches. For the CDR3, the DNA is TGTGCCAGCAGCGTAGGATGGCAGGGGGCCTCAGATACGCAGTATTTT. It translates to CASSVGWQGASDTQYF. Looking up the rest from reference TRBV9 and TRBJ2-3 gives the full variable domain: DSGVTQTPKHLITATGQRVTLRCSPRSGDLSVYWYQQSLDQGLQFLIQYYNGEERAKGNILERFSAQQFPDLHSELNLSSLELGDSALYFCASSVGWQGASDTQYFGPGTRLTVL.

This clonotype came up many times. The chain has TRBV6-2 or TRBV6-3 and TRBJ2-3, with unresolved D. The CDR3 is 13 residues long. The V end lost 2 bases, the J end lost 0 bases, and 3 bases lay between the germline ends. Germline assignment: CDR1 MNHEY and CDR2 SVGEGT. CDR3: CASSYDSTDTQYF. The CDR3 DNA sequence: TGTGCCAGCAGTTACGACAGCACAGATACGCAGTATTTT.

This clonotype was found many times. CDR3 amino acids: CASSLSTGGVNTQYF. The CDR3 DNA follows: TGTGCCAGCAGCTTATCGACAGGGGGCGTAAATACGCAGTATTTT. The chain links TRBV7-3 to TRBJ2-3; 10 bases fit TRBD1. This CDR3 spans 15 amino acids. CDR1 and CDR2 (germline): SGHTA, FQGTGA. V lost 2 bases to trimming and J lost 7 bases; unmatched junction nucleotides: 6.

The sample holds many counts of this clonotype. The chain uses TRBV5-1 and TRBJ2-3; no definite D call. Germline V gene sequence: CDR1 SGHRS, CDR2 YFSETQ. CDR3 size: 14 residues. The V gene lost 4 bases and the J gene lost 1 base, with 10 bases spanning the gap. CDR3 protein: CASSAFARTDTQYF. CDR3 DNA sequence: TGCGCCAGCAGCGCATTTGCACGCACAGATACGCAGTATTTT.

The V and J genes are TRBV4-1 and TRBJ1-5; no clear D. Germline values: CDR1 MGHRA, CDR2 YSYEKL. Trimming left V 1 base short and J 2 bases short, with 15 bases between. The CDR3 contains 17 residues. The CDR3, as DNA: TGCGCCAGCAGCCAAGGGGCACCTCTGGCGGGCAATCAGCCCCAGCATTTT. Its protein is CASSQGAPLAGNQPQHF.

A note on this clonotype: This sequence may be a read error, since a much larger clone differs from it by one base. The chain recombines TRBV2 with TRBJ1-5; perhaps TRBD1 as D (5 bases). V lost 6 bases to trimming and J lost 5 bases, with 8 bases between them. The CDR3 sequence is 12 residues long. Per the germline V gene, CDR1 is SNHLY and CDR2 is FYNNEI. The CDR3 region is CASRTADQPQHF. The CDR3 DNA follows: TGTGCCAGCAGGACAGCCGATCAGCCCCAGCATTTT.

This clonotype was seen many times. This rearrangement joins TRBV20-1 to TRBJ2-7, with D uncertain. Trimming removed 0 bases from V and 0 bases from J, with 9 bases in between. This CDR3 comprises 14 residues. Looked up from germline, CDR1 is DFQATT and CDR2 is SNEGSKA (reference sequence). CDR3 nucleotide sequence: TGCAGTGCTAGAGATCAAGGGCGCTCCTACGAGCAGTACTTC. Translating gives CSARDQGRSYEQYF.

In nucleotides, the CDR3 is TGCAGTGCTGGGGGAGGCAGATTAGAGACCCAGTACTTC. This sequence encodes CSAGGGRLETQYF. The chain is built from TRBV20-1 and TRBJ2-5, with a weak D call TRBD2 (6 bases). The CDR3 consists of 13 residues. Per the germline V gene, CDR1 is DFQATT and CDR2 is SNEGSKA (reference sequence). Trimming took off 5 bases at V and 4 bases at J, with 14 bases between the two ends.

V gene TRBV18 combines with J gene TRBJ1-3; no firm D call. V lost 0 bases and J lost 0, with 9 bases in between. Germline-derived CDR1 and CDR2 are KGHSH and LQKENI. This CDR3 comprises 16 residues. The DNA for the CDR3 is TGTGCCAGCTCACCACCTGACATAACCTCTGGAAACACCATATATTTT. This gives the protein CASSPPDITSGNTIYF.

The gene calls are TRBV19 and TRBJ1-1; weak D call: TRBD1 (5 bases). Germline lookup yields CDR1 LNHDA and CDR2 SQIVND (reference sequence). The CDR3 contains 14 residues. V was trimmed by 2 bases and J by 6 bases, leaving 13 bases between them. The CDR3, as DNA: TGTGCCAGTAGTATAAGAGGACGGGACGCTGAAGCTTTCTTT. This gives the protein CASSIRGRDAEAFF.

This clonotype was counted many times. The chain links TRBV2 to TRBJ1-3; 11 bases agree with TRBD1. V shed 4 bases, J shed 2 bases, and the junction held 4 bases outside the gene matches. The germline CDR1 and CDR2 sequences are SNHLY and FYNNEI. The CDR3 totals 16 residues. In nucleotides, the CDR3 is TGTGCCAGCAGTGCGGACAGGGGGCTAACTGGAAACACCATATATTTT. Translation: CASSADRGLTGNTIYF.

This clonotype was observed at least ten times. V gene TRBV27 combines with J gene TRBJ1-6, with D unclear. V was trimmed by 6 bases and J by 11 bases, leaving 14 bases between them. Germline V gives CDR1 MNHEY, CDR2 SMNVEV (reference sequence). CDR3 length equals 13 residues. The CDR3 here is CASSQHTATPLHF. The DNA for the CDR3 is TGTGCCAGCAGCCAGCACACTGCGACACCCCTCCACTTT.

This clonotype has ten or more counts. The chain is built from TRBV10-3 and TRBJ1-1, with 7 bases identical to TRBD1. The junction had 2 bases not matched to a gene; V was cut back by 0 bases and J by 4 bases. The V gene's germline CDR1 is ENHRY and CDR2 SYGVKD. This CDR3 region has 14 residues. DNA for the CDR3: TGTGCCATCAGTGAGTCAGGGGGCGGCACTGAAGCTTTCTTT. This gives the protein CAISESGGGTEAFF.

This clonotype showed up just a few times. The chain links TRBV19 to TRBJ1-2; D gene unclear. Germline V gene lookup returns CDR1 LNHDA and CDR2 SQIVND (reference sequence). The ends were cut back, 8 bases at V and 2 bases at J, with 9 bases in the middle. The CDR3 covers 12 residues. DNA of the CDR3: TGTGCCAGTGACCAGGCCAACTATGGCTACACCTTC. Translating gives CASDQANYGYTF.

The chain links TRBV3-1 to TRBJ2-7; possible D gene TRBD2, 5 bases. Germline values: CDR1 LGHDT, CDR2 YNNKEL (reference sequence). Trimming left V 1 base short and J 2 bases short, with 12 bases between. The CDR3 contains 15 residues. The CDR3 is CASSQGSGLAYEQYF. For the CDR3, the DNA is TGTGCCAGCAGCCAAGGATCCGGACTGGCCTACGAGCAGTACTTC.

This clonotype has a count of ten or more. V is TRBV28 and J is TRBJ2-7; 8 positions match TRBD1. J was trimmed by 0 bases and V by 5 bases; bases with no gene match: 9. Germline V gene lookup returns CDR1 MDHEN and CDR2 SYDVKM. CDR3 length: 16 amino acids. CDR3 in amino acids: CASSLPQGQGSYEQYF. The CDR3 region has the DNA TGTGCCAGCAGTCTTCCCCAAGGACAGGGCTCCTACGAGCAGTACTTC.

This clonotype was counted ten times or more. This chain connects TRBV7-3 to TRBJ1-1; 9 nucleotides match TRBD1. Germline CDR1 SGHTA, CDR2 FQGTGA. The ends lost 5 bases at V and 10 bases at J; junction bases unmatched: 11. The CDR3 runs 14 residues. The DNA of the CDR3 is TGTGCCAGCAGCAGAACAGGGGGCTCCAGCCTAGCTTTCTTT. This codes for CASSRTGGSSLAFF.

The rearrangement joins TRBV19 to TRBJ2-2; D uncertain. CDR1 and CDR2 from the germline V gene are LNHDA and SQIVND (reference sequence). The CDR3 is made up of 11 amino acids. The V end lost 7 bases, the J end lost 7 bases, and 7 bases lay between the germline ends. The DNA for the CDR3 is TGTGCCAGTATTCGTGGCGGGGAGCTGTTTTTT. This gives the protein CASIRGGELFF.

This clonotype occurred many times. This chain connects TRBV2 to TRBJ2-1, with a possible D match to TRBD2 (5 bases). With 5 bases removed from V and 7 bases from J, the gap between germline ends came to 9 bases. CDR1 and CDR2 (germline): SNHLY, FYNNEI. The CDR3 consists of 12 residues. CDR3 in DNA: TGTGCCAGCAGTTGGAGCGGAAATGAGCAGTTCTTC. The encoded protein is CASSWSGNEQFF.

This clonotype was picked up many times. The CDR3 loop is CASRISGGTPYNEQFF. The DNA of the CDR3 is TGTGCCAGCAGGATTAGCGGGGGGACCCCCTACAATGAGCAGTTCTTC. The chain combines TRBV6-1 with TRBJ2-1; 10 nucleotides match TRBD2. Germline V gene sequence: CDR1 MNHNS, CDR2 SASEGT. V lost 6 bases to trimming and J lost 2 bases; unmatched junction nucleotides: 7. The CDR3 runs to 16 residues.

This clonotype showed up many times. V usage is TRBV9 and J usage is TRBJ1-1; D possibly corresponds to TRBD1 (5 bases). This CDR3 comprises 13 residues. The germline V gene has CDR1 SGDLS and CDR2 YYNGEE. V dropped 6 bases and J dropped 1 base, with 10 bases sitting between them. CDR3 bases: TGTGCCAGCAACGGCCAGGGGAACACTGAAGCTTTCTTT. This translates into CASNGQGNTEAFF.